The next 22 T cell receptor beta chains were all read from a single sample in a study of PD-L1 blockade in urothelial cancer. Assay used: immunoSEQ multiplex PCR; TCRdb lists only in-frame clones, some missing. The sample contains approximately 120,000 clones, 86% of which appear only once. Regarding time point: peripheral blood 6 weeks after treatment start. This specimen consisted of PBMCs, obtained around atezolizumab (anti-PD-L1) treatment. Receptors were obtained from a man aged 50-59 years with urothelial cancer.

This rearrangement joins TRBV28 to TRBJ2-1; TRBD2 matches at 9 bases. The CDR3 covers 16 residues. Germline V CDR1 and CDR2: MDHEN, SYDVKM. V shed 5 bases, J shed 12 bases, and the junction held 17 bases outside the gene matches. CDR3 amino acids: CASSPSVAGADLGQFF. For the CDR3, the DNA is TGTGCCAGCAGTCCATCCGTAGCGGGAGCGGATTTGGGGCAGTTCTTC.

The rearrangement uses TRBV7-9 and TRBJ2-1; D gene unclear. Trimming left V 1 base short and J 3 bases short, with 10 bases between. The CDR3 has 15 residues. The germline V gene has CDR1 SEHNR and CDR2 FQNEAQ (reference sequence). CDR3 nucleotides: TGTGCCAGCAGCTTAGTAAGGCGGAACTACAATGAGCAGTTCTTC. Translation gives CASSLVRRNYNEQFF.

V gene TRBV2 combines with J gene TRBJ2-1; TRBD2 aligns across 12 bases. The CDR3 runs 17 residues. In germline, CDR1 is SNHLY, CDR2 FYNNEI. Trimming removed 8 bases from V and 7 bases from J; junction bases left unmatched: 15. The CDR3 DNA sequence: TGTGCCAGCGACCGAGGGGCTAGCGGGAGGGGACGGAATGAGCAGTTCTTC. Translating it yields CASDRGASGRGRNEQFF.

CDR3 coding DNA: TGTGCCAGTAGTGAAGACAGATACTATGGCTACACCTTC. Its translation: CASSEDRYYGYTF. The gene calls are TRBV19 and TRBJ1-2; a possible D gene is TRBD1 (5 bases). This CDR3 region has 13 residues. The ends were cut back, 5 bases at V and 3 bases at J, with 10 bases in the middle. From germline, CDR1 is LNHDA and CDR2 SQIVND (reference sequence).

This clone occurred a few times. The chain carries TRBV6-6 and TRBJ1-1; D unclear. The CDR3 totals 13 residues. From germline, CDR1 is MNHNY and CDR2 SVGAGI (reference sequence). V lost 4 bases and J 0 bases, leaving 6 bases between the germline ends. In DNA form, the CDR3 reads TGTGCCAGCAGTTTTACAATGAACACTGAAGCTTTCTTT. Translating gives CASSFTMNTEAFF.

The chain couples TRBV7-8 to TRBJ1-1; 7 bases align to TRBD1. The CDR3 has 15 residues. Germline V gene lookup returns CDR1 SGHVS and CDR2 FQNEAQ. V lost 5 bases, J lost 0 bases, and 6 bases stayed unmatched. This CDR3 reads CASSPDRQLNTEAFF. The CDR3 DNA reads as TGTGCCAGCAGCCCGGACAGGCAATTGAACACTGAAGCTTTCTTT.

This chain links TRBV9 with TRBJ2-7; weak D call: TRBD2 (6 bases). V was shortened by 3 bases and J by 1 base, with 14 bases between the two germline ends. This CDR3 comprises 15 residues. Germline CDR1 reads SGDLS; CDR2 reads YYNGEE. CDR3 protein: CASSERGSGSYEQYF. The DNA for the CDR3 is TGTGCCAGCAGCGAAAGGGGTAGCGGATCCTACGAGCAGTACTTC. The variable domain in full, completed from reference TRBV9 and TRBJ2-7, reads DSGVTQTPKHLITATGQRVTLRCSPRSGDLSVYWYQQSLDQGLQFLIQYYNGEERAKGNILERFSAQQFPDLHSELNLSSLELGDSALYFCASSERGSGSYEQYFGPGTRLTVT.

J is TRBJ2-1 and V is TRBV11-1, with 8 nucleotides matching TRBD1. Germline CDR1 SGHAT, CDR2 FQDESV (reference sequence). The length of the CDR3 is 17 residues. V was pared by 1 base and J by 5 bases, with 10 bases of the junction left unmatched. The CDR3 DNA reads as TGTGCCAGCAGCTTAGGGGGAGGCAGGGGGCGGGACAATGAGCAGTTCTTC. It codes for CASSLGGGRGRDNEQFF.

The chain is built from TRBV6-6 and TRBJ1-4, with 7 nucleotides matching TRBD1. CDR3 size: 14 residues. With 5 bases clipped from V and 3 bases from J, the junction kept 3 bases outside the gene matches. Germline V gene lookup returns CDR1 MNHNY and CDR2 SVGAGI (reference sequence). The CDR3 DNA reads as TGTGCCAGCAGTCCACAGGGGTCTAATGAAAAACTGTTTTTT. Translated, it gives CASSPQGSNEKLFF.

V and J are TRBV2 and TRBJ2-3; 13 bases map to TRBD2. J was trimmed by 5 bases and V by 9 bases; bases with no gene match: 5. Per the germline V gene, CDR1 is SNHLY and CDR2 is FYNNEI. The CDR3 is made up of 14 amino acids. Here the CDR3 DNA reads TGTGCCAGTGGACTAGCGGGAGAGGGAGATACGCAGTATTTT. This sequence encodes CASGLAGEGDTQYF.

V is TRBV7-9 and J is TRBJ2-1, with D possibly being TRBD2 (6 bases). This CDR3 contains 15 residues. V was cut by 5 bases and J by 4 bases, with 15 bases left in between. Germline loops: CDR1 SEHNR, CDR2 FQNEAQ (reference sequence). Here the CDR3 reads CASSRRDSGYNEQFF. CDR3 nucleotides: TGTGCCAGCAGCCGACGGGACTCCGGTTACAATGAGCAGTTCTTC.

The chain's CDR3 is CASSLPLRTGMNTEAFF. CDR3 nucleotide sequence: TGTGCCAGCAGCCTGCCTCTCAGGACAGGGATGAACACTGAAGCTTTCTTT. The chain has TRBV25-1 and TRBJ1-1, with 8 nucleotides matching TRBD1. V was clipped by 6 bases and J by 0 bases; unmatched bases: 12. Germline V CDR1 and CDR2: MGHDK, SYGVNS. This CDR3 is built from 17 residues. Based on the CDR3 plus reference TRBV25-1 and TRBJ1-1, the full variable domain is EADIYQTPRYLVIGTGKKITLECSQTMGHDKMYWYQQDPGMELHLIHYSYGVNSTEKGDLSSESTVSRIRTEHFPLTLESARPSHTSQYLCASSLPLRTGMNTEAFFGQGTRLTVV.

V gene TRBV18 combines with J gene TRBJ1-5; 7 positions match TRBD1. The CDR3 covers 16 residues. V gave up 2 bases and J gave up 1 base; unmatched junction bases: 5. The germline V gene encodes CDR1 KGHSH and CDR2 LQKENI. CDR3 amino acids: CASSPVDRRSNQPQHF. The CDR3 bases are TGTGCCAGCTCACCAGTGGACAGGCGCAGCAATCAGCCCCAGCATTTT.

The chain is built from TRBV5-6 and TRBJ2-2; perhaps TRBD1 as D (6 bases). The V and J ends lost 2 bases and 5 bases respectively, with 16 bases between them. The CDR3 runs to 16 residues. Germline assignment: CDR1 SGHDT and CDR2 YYEEEE. For the CDR3, the DNA is TGTGCCAGCAGCTTCGTCTCCCAAGGGGGAACCGGGGAGCTGTTTTTT. It specifies CASSFVSQGGTGELFF.

The chain carries TRBV11-2 and TRBJ1-2; 9 nucleotides agree with TRBD1. The J segment lost 6 bases and the V segment lost 6 bases, leaving 5 bases of the junction unmatched. Germline lookup yields CDR1 SGHAT and CDR2 FQNNGV. The CDR3 length is 13 residues. CDR3 sequence: CASRRTGDNGYTF. The CDR3 nucleotides are TGTGCCAGCAGGCGGACAGGGGACAATGGCTACACCTTC.

This chain connects TRBV7-3 to TRBJ2-3; TRBD2 might be the D (6 bases). CDR3 length equals 18 residues. Germline CDR1 reads SGHTA; CDR2 reads FQGTGA. V gave up 2 bases and J gave up 6 bases, with 24 bases separating them. CDR3 sequence reads: CASSLQTLTGEKRDTQYF. DNA for the CDR3: TGTGCCAGCAGCTTACAGACCCTTACGGGGGAGAAAAGGGATACGCAGTATTTT.

This chain links TRBV7-8 with TRBJ1-6; D gene uncertain. V gave up 4 bases and J gave up 7 bases, with 14 bases separating them. Germline V gene data show CDR1 as SGHVS and CDR2 as FQNEAQ. This CDR3 is 15 amino acids long. Here the CDR3 DNA reads TGTGCCAGCAGCTCCAGACTGGAAACGAATTCACCCCTCCACTTT. As protein: CASSSRLETNSPLHF.

V and J are TRBV5-1 and TRBJ2-2; the match to TRBD1 covers 10 bases. CDR3 length: 15 residues. Germline trimming cut 0 bases from V and 7 bases from J; bases unmatched to any gene: 3. Germline-derived CDR1 and CDR2 are SGHRS and YFSETQ. CDR3 residues: CASSLEGQGYGELFF. Written as DNA, the CDR3 is TGCGCCAGCAGCTTGGAGGGACAGGGGTACGGGGAGCTGTTTTTT.

The CDR3 DNA follows: TGTGCCAGCAGCGGGACAGGGTTCCCCCTCTTCTACGAGCAGTACTTC. It codes for CASSGTGFPLFYEQYF. The chain carries TRBV9 and TRBJ2-7; 8 bases map to TRBD1. The CDR3 runs 16 residues. Trimming cost V 3 bases and J 3 bases; bases outside gene matches: 11. CDR1 and CDR2 from the germline V gene are SGDLS and YYNGEE. The complete variable domain, with remaining parts taken from reference TRBV9 and TRBJ2-7, reads DSGVTQTPKHLITATGQRVTLRCSPRSGDLSVYWYQQSLDQGLQFLIQYYNGEERAKGNILERFSAQQFPDLHSELNLSSLELGDSALYFCASSGTGFPLFYEQYFGPGTRLTVT.

The rearrangement joins TRBV27 to TRBJ1-1; D not resolved. CDR1 is MNHEY, CDR2 SMNVEV, per germline (reference sequence). The V gene lost 3 bases and the J gene lost 1 base, with 9 bases spanning the gap. The CDR3 spans 14 residues. CDR3 region: CASSFGSENTEAFF. The CDR3 nucleotides read TGTGCCAGCAGTTTTGGCAGCGAGAACACTGAAGCTTTCTTT.

The J gene is TRBJ1-1, the V gene TRBV28; 8 nucleotides agree with TRBD1. Germline V lookup: CDR1 MDHEN, CDR2 SYDVKM. The CDR3 runs 15 residues. With 6 bases clipped from V and 6 bases from J, the junction kept 12 bases outside the gene matches. The CDR3: CASSPTGTGGAEAFF. Here the CDR3 DNA reads TGTGCCAGCAGCCCCACCGGGACAGGAGGGGCTGAAGCTTTCTTT.

V and J are TRBV25-1 and TRBJ2-2; the D gene is possibly TRBD2 (5 bases). Germline loops: CDR1 MGHDK, CDR2 SYGVNS. This CDR3 spans 13 amino acids. V shed 7 bases and J shed 6 bases, with 12 bases lying between them. CDR3 sequence (DNA): TGTGCCAGCAAGGTTCGCGGGCCCGGGGAGCTGTTTTTT. Translated, it gives CASKVRGPGELFF. Combining the CDR3 with reference TRBV25-1 and TRBJ2-2 gives the whole variable domain EADIYQTPRYLVIGTGKKITLECSQTMGHDKMYWYQQDPGMELHLIHYSYGVNSTEKGDLSSESTVSRIRTEHFPLTLESARPSHTSQYLCASKVRGPGELFFGEGSRLTVL.